This TCR beta chain was captured in a study of T cells in tuberculosis. Study overall: The T cells targeted glucose monomycolate, a mycobacterial lipid, via CD1B. A South African cohort included IGRA-negative adolescents, latently infected IGRA-positive adolescents and adults with active tuberculosis. Findings of the study overall: Cases with active tuberculosis were adults, while controls were adolescents.

With regard to this clone: The antigen is unknown.

The protocol was immunoSEQ multiplex PCR, while the TCRdb copy is restricted to in-frame clones and leaves out a portion. The sample yields some 41,000 clones, around 93% seen once. The sequencing input was PBMCs. The TCR was taken from a donor aged 10 to 29 with latent tuberculosis or without tuberculosis infection. Some clones in this sample may be carry-over from other donors' samples.

The CDR3 is CASRPLAGGLDTQYF. Written as DNA, the CDR3 is TGTGCCAGCAGGCCACTAGCGGGGGGGCTGGATACGCAGTATTTT. This chain connects TRBV2 to TRBJ2-3; TRBD2 aligns across 13 bases. Germline CDR1 and CDR2: SNHLY and FYNNEI. V lost 6 bases and J lost 6; bases outside the gene matches: 6. The CDR3 consists of 15 residues.